This T cell receptor (beta chain) emerged from a study of T-cell memory formation after mild COVID-19. Whole-study results and caveats: Clones contracting day 15 to 85 were balanced CD4/CD8; later expanders leaned CD4+. Clonal second-wave expansions that peaked on day 37 had unconfirmed SARS-CoV-2 specificity.

There are many counts of this clonotype. As yet, its antigen is unknown. From 5'RACE with constant-segment primers came TCR alpha and TCR beta cDNA libraries that carried sample barcodes and UMIs. TCRdb called the 5' RACE reads again in MiXCR, with one record for every CDR3 protein. This sample has about 57,000 distinct CDR3 sequences, with less than 15% found just once. CDR1 and CDR2 (germline): SGHRS, YFSETQ. The V gene lost 2 bases and the J gene lost 6 bases, with 13 bases spanning the gap. This CDR3 is built from 14 residues. The sequence was obtained from a man aged 18-30 years who had mild COVID-19 (a few samples of this study predate the infection). Cell type and time point are not known. Sequencing was done on a sample of PBMCs or a T cell subset sorted from them (not recorded which). The gene calls are TRBV5-1 and TRBJ2-3; D possibly corresponds to TRBD2 (5 bases). The CDR3 DNA is TGCGCCAGCAGCTTAAGTCCGGGGTTGGATACGCAGTATTTT. Translating it yields CASSLSPGLDTQYF.